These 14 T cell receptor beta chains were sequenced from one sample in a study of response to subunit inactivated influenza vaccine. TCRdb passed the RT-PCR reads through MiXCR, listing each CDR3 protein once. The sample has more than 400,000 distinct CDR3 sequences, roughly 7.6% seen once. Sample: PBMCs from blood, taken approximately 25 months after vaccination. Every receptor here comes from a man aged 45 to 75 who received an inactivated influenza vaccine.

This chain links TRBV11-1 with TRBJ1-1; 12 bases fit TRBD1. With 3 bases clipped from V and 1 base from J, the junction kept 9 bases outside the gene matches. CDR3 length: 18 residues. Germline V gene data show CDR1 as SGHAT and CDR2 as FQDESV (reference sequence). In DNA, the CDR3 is TGTGCCAGCAGCTTCTCCGGGACAGGGGGCGCCTGGAACACTGAAGCTTTCTTT. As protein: CASSFSGTGGAWNTEAFF.

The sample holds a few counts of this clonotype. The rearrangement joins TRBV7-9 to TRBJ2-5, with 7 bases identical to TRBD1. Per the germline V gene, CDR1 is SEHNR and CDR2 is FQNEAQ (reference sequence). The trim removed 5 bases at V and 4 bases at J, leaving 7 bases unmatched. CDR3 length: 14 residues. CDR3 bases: TGTGCCAGCAGCCCAACAGGGGTGCGAGAGACCCAGTACTTC. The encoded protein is CASSPTGVRETQYF.

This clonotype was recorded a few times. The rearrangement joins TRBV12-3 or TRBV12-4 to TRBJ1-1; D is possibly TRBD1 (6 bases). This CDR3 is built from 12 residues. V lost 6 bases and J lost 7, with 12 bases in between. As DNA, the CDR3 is TGTGCCAGCAGCAGGGGAACAGATGAAGCTTTCTTT. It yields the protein CASSRGTDEAFF.

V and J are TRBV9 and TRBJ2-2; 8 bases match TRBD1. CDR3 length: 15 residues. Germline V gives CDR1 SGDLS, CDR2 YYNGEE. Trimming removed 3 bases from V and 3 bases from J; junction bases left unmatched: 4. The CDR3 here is CASSGQGAHTGELFF. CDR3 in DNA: TGTGCCAGCAGCGGGCAGGGGGCCCACACCGGGGAGCTGTTTTTT.

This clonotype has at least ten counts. The CDR3 DNA follows: TGCGCCAGCAGTGGGAGCCCAATGAACGAGCAGTACTTC. This codes for CASSGSPMNEQYF. V and J are TRBV10-1 and TRBJ2-7; unclear D gene. The V and J ends lost 4 bases and 5 bases respectively, with 12 bases between them. The CDR3 has 13 amino acids. In germline, CDR1 is WNHNN, CDR2 SYGVQD (reference sequence).

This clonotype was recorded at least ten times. The CDR3 nucleotides are TGCGCCAGCAGCCAAGACTCAGCCTCCTACGAGCAGTACTTC. Protein product: CASSQDSASYEQYF. V usage is TRBV4-3 and J usage is TRBJ2-7; D gene unclear. The length of the CDR3 is 14 residues. V gave up 0 bases and J gave up 0 bases, with 6 bases separating them. The V gene's germline CDR1 is LGHNA and CDR2 YSLEER.

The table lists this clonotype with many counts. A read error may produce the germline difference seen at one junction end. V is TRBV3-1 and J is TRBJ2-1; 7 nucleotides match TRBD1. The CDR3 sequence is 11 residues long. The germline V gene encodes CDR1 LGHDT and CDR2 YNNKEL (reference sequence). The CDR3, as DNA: TGTGCCAGCAGCCGTACCGGGACAGTCCACTTC. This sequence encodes CASSRTGTVHF.

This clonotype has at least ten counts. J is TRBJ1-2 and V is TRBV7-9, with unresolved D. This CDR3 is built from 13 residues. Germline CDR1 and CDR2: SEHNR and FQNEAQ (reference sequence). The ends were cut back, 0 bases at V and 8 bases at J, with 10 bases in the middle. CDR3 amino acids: CASSLAGFRGYTF. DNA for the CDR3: TGTGCCAGCAGCTTAGCGGGGTTTCGAGGCTACACCTTC.

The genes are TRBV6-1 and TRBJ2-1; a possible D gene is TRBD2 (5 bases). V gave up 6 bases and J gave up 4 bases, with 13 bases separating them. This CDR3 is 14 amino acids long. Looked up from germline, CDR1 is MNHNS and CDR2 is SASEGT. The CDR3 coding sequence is TGTGCCAGCAGGCACCCAGCGGCATACAATGAGCAGTTCTTC. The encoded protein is CASRHPAAYNEQFF.

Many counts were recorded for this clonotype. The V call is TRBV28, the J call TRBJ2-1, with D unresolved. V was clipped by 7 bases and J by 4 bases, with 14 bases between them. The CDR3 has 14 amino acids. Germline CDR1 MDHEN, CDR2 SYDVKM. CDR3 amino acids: CASKSRASYNEQFF. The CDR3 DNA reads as TGTGCCAGCAAATCACGGGCGTCGTACAATGAGCAGTTCTTC.

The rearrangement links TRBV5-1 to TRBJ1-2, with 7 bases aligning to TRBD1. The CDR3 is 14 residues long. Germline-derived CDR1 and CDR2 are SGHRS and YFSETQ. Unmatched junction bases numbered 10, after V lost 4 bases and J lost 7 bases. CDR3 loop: CASSKTDRAGGYTF. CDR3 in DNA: TGCGCCAGCAGCAAAACAGACAGGGCCGGTGGCTACACCTTC.

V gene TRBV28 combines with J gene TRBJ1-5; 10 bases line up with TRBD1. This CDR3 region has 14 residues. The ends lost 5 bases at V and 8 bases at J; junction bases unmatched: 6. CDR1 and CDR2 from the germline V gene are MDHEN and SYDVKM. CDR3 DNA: TGTGCCAGCAGTCCCCGGGACAGGGGAGAGCCCCAGCATTTT. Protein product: CASSPRDRGEPQHF.

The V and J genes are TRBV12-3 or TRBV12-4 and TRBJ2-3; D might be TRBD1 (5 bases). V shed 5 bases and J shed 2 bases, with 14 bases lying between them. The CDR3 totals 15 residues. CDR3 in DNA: TGTGCCAGCAGTCCCAGGGCAGGGCCCACAGATACGCAGTATTTT. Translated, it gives CASSPRAGPTDTQYF.

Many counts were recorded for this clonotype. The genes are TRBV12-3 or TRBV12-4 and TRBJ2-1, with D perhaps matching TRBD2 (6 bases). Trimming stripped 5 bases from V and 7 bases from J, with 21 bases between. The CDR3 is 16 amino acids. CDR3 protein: CASSPPRAGPLNEQFF. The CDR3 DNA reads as TGTGCCAGCAGTCCACCCCGTGCGGGACCGTTAAATGAGCAGTTCTTC.